Here is one T cell receptor (beta chain) with its context. The data were obtained in a study of long-term antiretroviral therapy in people with HIV. Running of the v3.0 immunoSEQ assay took place at survey level. Profiling relied on immunoSEQ multiplex PCR, and the TCRdb table lists in-frame clones only, not all of them. The sample has 38,000 or so clones, 65% to 90% seen once; the top ten hold over 4%. Germline lookup yields CDR1 SEHNR and CDR2 FQNEAQ (reference sequence). The CDR3 has 12 residues. Trimming cost V 5 bases and J 7 bases; bases outside gene matches: 1. This TCR was sampled from a man younger than 35 with HIV. Sample: unsorted PBMCs, taken 1.5 years after starting antiretroviral therapy. The chain links TRBV7-9 to TRBJ2-1; 8 bases agree with TRBD1. The CDR3 protein is CASSRQGNEQFF. The CDR3 coding sequence is TGTGCCAGCAGCAGACAGGGGAATGAGCAGTTCTTC.